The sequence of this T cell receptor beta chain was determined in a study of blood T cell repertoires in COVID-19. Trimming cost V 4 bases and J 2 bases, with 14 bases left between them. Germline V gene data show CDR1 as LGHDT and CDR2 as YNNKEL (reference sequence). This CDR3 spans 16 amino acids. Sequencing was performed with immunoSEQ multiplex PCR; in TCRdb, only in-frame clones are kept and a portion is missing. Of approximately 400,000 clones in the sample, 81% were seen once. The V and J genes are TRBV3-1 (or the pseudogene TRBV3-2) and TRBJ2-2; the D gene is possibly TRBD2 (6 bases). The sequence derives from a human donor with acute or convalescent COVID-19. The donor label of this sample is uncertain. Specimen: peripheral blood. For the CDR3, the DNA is TGTGCCAGCAGCCGTAACGGGAGAGGAAACACCGGGGAGCTGTTTTTT. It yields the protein CASSRNGRGNTGELFF.